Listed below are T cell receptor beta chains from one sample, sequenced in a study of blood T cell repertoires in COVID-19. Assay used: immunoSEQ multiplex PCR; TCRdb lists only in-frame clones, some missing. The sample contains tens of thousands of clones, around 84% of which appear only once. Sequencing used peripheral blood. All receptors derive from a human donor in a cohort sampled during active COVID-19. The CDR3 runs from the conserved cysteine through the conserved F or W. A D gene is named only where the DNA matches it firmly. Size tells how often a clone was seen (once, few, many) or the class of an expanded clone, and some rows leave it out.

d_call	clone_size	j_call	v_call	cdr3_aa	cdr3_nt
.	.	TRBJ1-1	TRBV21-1	CASSKRGGASAFF	TGTGCCAGCAGCAAGAGGGGGGGAGCCTCGGCTTTCTTT
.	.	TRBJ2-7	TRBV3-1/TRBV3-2	CASSQGKLEQYF	TGTGCCAGCAGCCAAGGAAAGCTAGAGCAGTACTTC
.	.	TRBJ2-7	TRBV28	CASTTPGQLYEQYF	TGTGCCAGCACCACCCCTGGACAGTTATACGAGCAGTACTTC
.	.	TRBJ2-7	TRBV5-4	CASSLGTGTYEQYF	TGTGCCAGCAGCTTAGGTACCGGGACTTACGAGCAGTACTTC
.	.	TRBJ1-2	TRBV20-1	CSASLPGRRDYGYTF	TGCAGTGCTAGTCTGCCGGGAAGGAGGGACTATGGCTACACCTTC
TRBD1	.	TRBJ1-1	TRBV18	CASSPVQGPNTEAFF	TGTGCCAGCTCACCCGTACAGGGGCCTAACACTGAAGCTTTCTTT
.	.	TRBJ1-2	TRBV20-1	CSASRGTGKNGYTF	TGCAGTGCTAGTCGAGGTACAGGGAAGAATGGCTACACCTTC
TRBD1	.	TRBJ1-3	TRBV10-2	CASSEDRGGRNTIYF	TGCGCCAGCAGTGAGGACAGGGGCGGCAGAAACACCATATATTTT
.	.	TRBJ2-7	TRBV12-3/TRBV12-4	CASSLRNSYEQYF	TGTGCCAGCAGTCTCCGTAACTCCTACGAGCAGTACTTC
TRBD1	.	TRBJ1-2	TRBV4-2	CASSQVAGTGSPLISGYTF	TGTGCCAGCAGCCAAGTAGCCGGGACAGGGAGTCCCTTGATTAGTGGCTACACCTTC
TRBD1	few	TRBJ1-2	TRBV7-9	CASSLQGEDYGYTF	TGTGCCAGCAGCCTCCAGGGGGAGGACTATGGCTACACCTTC
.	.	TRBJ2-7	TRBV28	CASSFAAYEQYF	TGTGCCAGCAGTTTTGCGGCTTACGAGCAGTACTTC
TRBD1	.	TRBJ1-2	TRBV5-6	CASSPRGQSPNYGYTF	TGTGCCAGCAGCCCCCGGGGACAGAGCCCTAACTATGGCTACACCTTC
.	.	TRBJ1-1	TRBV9	CASSPRQAYTEAFF	TGTGCCAGCAGCCCCCGACAGGCTTACACTGAAGCTTTCTTT
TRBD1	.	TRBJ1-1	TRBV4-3	CASSQNRGHGAFF	TGCGCCAGCAGCCAGAACAGGGGACATGGCGCTTTCTTT
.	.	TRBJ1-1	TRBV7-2	CASSLTRGRGTEAFF	TGTGCCAGCAGCTTGACCAGGGGTAGGGGGACTGAAGCTTTCTTT
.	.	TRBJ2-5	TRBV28	CASKPDRLGTQYF	TGTGCCAGCAAACCCGACAGGCTTGGGACCCAGTACTTC
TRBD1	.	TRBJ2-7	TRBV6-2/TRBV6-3	CASSPPTGALLNYEQYF	TGTGCCAGCAGCCCCCCAACAGGGGCCCTCCTCAATTACGAGCAGTACTTC
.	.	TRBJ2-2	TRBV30	CAWSVLSSGELFF	TGTGCCTGGAGTGTATTGTCATCCGGGGAGCTGTTTTTT
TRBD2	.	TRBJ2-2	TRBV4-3	CASSQESRVIAGGPNTGELFF	TGCGCCAGCAGCCAAGAATCCCGGGTTATAGCGGGAGGGCCGAACACCGGGGAGCTGTTTTTT